The 20 T cell receptor beta chains presented below share a single source sample, sequenced in a study of intratumoral heterogeneity in liver cancer. The repertoire was sequenced with immunoSEQ multiplex PCR; TCRdb's copy has only in-frame clones and lacks some. This table has about 20,000 clones, around two thirds appearing once. This material consisted of tumor-adjacent normal tissue, taken before any cancer treatment. The receptors shown here come from a woman aged 70-85 years with hepatocellular carcinoma.

This clone appeared a few times. V and J are TRBV19 and TRBJ2-1, with D uncertain. V was cut by 3 bases and J by 7 bases, with 7 bases left in between. Germline lookup yields CDR1 LNHDA and CDR2 SQIVND (reference sequence). CDR3 size: 12 residues. The CDR3 DNA sequence: TGTGCCAGTAGTATTGGTTTTAATGAGCAGTTCTTC. Translating it yields CASSIGFNEQFF.

The chain carries TRBV29-1 and TRBJ2-7; TRBD2 agrees at 7 bases. Germline V lookup: CDR1 SQVTM, CDR2 ANQGSEA. CDR3 length: 12 amino acids. The J segment lost 9 bases and the V segment lost 4 bases, leaving 9 bases of the junction unmatched. The CDR3 DNA reads as TGCAGCGTTGTGGGTAGGTCGGGAGGGCAGTACTTC. Encoded protein: CSVVGRSGGQYF.

This chain links TRBV6-5 with TRBJ2-7, with a possible D match to TRBD1 (5 bases). Trimming shortened V by 7 bases and J by 4 bases, and 14 bases separated the two germline ends. Germline CDR1 MNHEY, CDR2 SVGAGI. This CDR3 contains 13 residues. The CDR3 coding sequence is TGTGCCAGCAATTTGGCAGGGATTTACGAGCAGTACTTC. The encoded protein is CASNLAGIYEQYF.

V usage is TRBV7-4 and J usage is TRBJ1-6; 10 bases map to TRBD1. Germline V gene lookup returns CDR1 SGHVT and CDR2 SQSDAQ. Trimming took 4 bases from V and 4 from J; bases not matched to a gene: 10. There are 18 residues in the CDR3. CDR3 residues: CASSSHPDRGYYNSPLHF. The CDR3 DNA sequence: TGTGCCAGCAGCTCGCACCCGGACAGGGGGTATTATAATTCACCCCTCCACTTT.

In DNA, the CDR3 is TGTGCCAGCAGCTCCCTGTCTGGCCTAGGGACCAACGTCCTGACTTTC. Its protein product is CASSSLSGLGTNVLTF. The J gene is TRBJ2-6, the V gene TRBV9; no clear D gene. CDR3 size: 16 residues. V lost 4 bases and J lost 8, with 19 bases in between. Germline V gene lookup returns CDR1 SGDLS and CDR2 YYNGEE. The full variable domain, rest sourced from reference TRBV9 and TRBJ2-6, is DSGVTQTPKHLITATGQRVTLRCSPRSGDLSVYWYQQSLDQGLQFLIQYYNGEERAKGNILERFSAQQFPDLHSELNLSSLELGDSALYFCASSSLSGLGTNVLTFGAGSRLTVL.

This chain connects TRBV28 to TRBJ2-1; D unclear. Trimming pared 3 bases from V and 6 bases from J, leaving 18 bases between. The CDR3 has 16 residues. The germline V gene encodes CDR1 MDHEN and CDR2 SYDVKM. This CDR3 is CASSLHPLGHLNEQFF. The CDR3 DNA sequence: TGTGCCAGCAGTTTGCATCCCCTAGGTCACCTCAATGAGCAGTTCTTC.

This chain uses TRBV3-1 (or the pseudogene TRBV3-2) with TRBJ2-1; 8 bases align to TRBD2. The CDR3 has 16 amino acids. CDR1 and CDR2 from the germline V gene are LGHDT and YNNKEL (reference sequence). The ends lost 5 bases at V and 2 bases at J; junction bases unmatched: 8. CDR3 in amino acids: CASSDLSGRAYNEQFF. CDR3 coding DNA: TGTGCCAGCAGCGATCTGAGCGGGAGAGCCTACAATGAGCAGTTCTTC.

V gene TRBV5-1 combines with J gene TRBJ2-7, with 8 bases that match TRBD2. Per germline, CDR1 SGHRS and CDR2 YFSETQ. CDR3 size: 15 residues. V was pared by 1 base and J by 2 bases, with 5 bases of the junction left unmatched. The DNA for the CDR3 is TGCGCCAGCAGCTTGAGGGGTAGCGGGACCTACGAGCAGTACTTC. As protein: CASSLRGSGTYEQYF.

This chain joins TRBV20-1 and TRBJ2-5; D gene unclear. The CDR3 covers 12 residues. Trimming left V 3 bases short and J 6 bases short, with 11 bases between. Germline CDR1 reads DFQATT; CDR2 reads SNEGSKA (reference sequence). The CDR3 sequence: CSASTSSQTQYF. In nucleotides, the CDR3 is TGCAGTGCTAGTACCAGCTCGCAGACCCAGTACTTC.

This rearrangement joins TRBV5-1 to TRBJ2-1; 11 nucleotides agree with TRBD2. The CDR3 extends over 16 amino acids. From germline, CDR1 is SGHRS and CDR2 YFSETQ. V lost 4 bases, J lost 5 bases, and 8 bases stayed unmatched. CDR3 DNA sequence: TGCGCCAGCAGCCGCTCGGGACTAGCGGAGAACAATGAGCAGTTCTTC. This translates into CASSRSGLAENNEQFF.

The chain carries TRBV9 and TRBJ2-5; D remains unclear. This CDR3 has 14 amino acids. Looked up from germline, CDR1 is SGDLS and CDR2 is YYNGEE. V lost 1 base and J 4 bases, leaving 11 bases between the germline ends. The CDR3 region is CASSVMSEGETQYF. CDR3 in DNA: TGTGCCAGCAGCGTAATGAGCGAAGGAGAGACCCAGTACTTC.

The chain recombines TRBV5-4 with TRBJ2-1; 9 bases map to TRBD2. This CDR3 spans 16 amino acids. Looked up from germline, CDR1 is SGHNT and CDR2 is YYREEE (reference sequence). Trimming took 4 bases from V and 9 from J; bases not matched to a gene: 14. For the CDR3, the DNA is TGTGCCAGCAGCCCGGGGGGCGGGAGGGCCCTCGGTGAGCAGTTCTTC. It encodes CASSPGGGRALGEQFF.

This chain connects TRBV3-1 (or the pseudogene TRBV3-2) to TRBJ2-3; a weak D match, TRBD2 (6 bases). CDR1 is LGHDT and CDR2 is YNNKEL in the germline V gene (reference sequence). V was pared by 0 bases and J by 2 bases, with 9 bases between. The CDR3 is made up of 15 amino acids. CDR3 DNA sequence: TGTGCCAGCAGCCAAGACACGGGAGCCACAGATACGCAGTATTTT. It encodes CASSQDTGATDTQYF.

The V call is TRBV11-3, the J call TRBJ1-1, with D perhaps TRBD1 (5 bases). Germline loops: CDR1 SGHNT, CDR2 YENEEA. CDR3 length: 13 residues. Trimming stripped 5 bases from V and 12 bases from J, with 19 bases between. CDR3 coding DNA: TGTGCCAGCAGCACCGGGGGGAGCAAACGGACTTTCTTT. It translates to CASSTGGSKRTFF.

A few counts support this clone. The chain has TRBV7-2 and TRBJ2-3; D ambiguous. Germline values: CDR1 SGHTA, CDR2 FQGNSA. Trimming stripped 5 bases from V and 9 bases from J, with 12 bases between. The CDR3 runs to 12 residues. DNA for the CDR3: TGTGCCAGCAGCCGTCGGCCCCGAACGCAGTATTTT. Protein product: CASSRRPRTQYF. Using reference TRBV7-2 and TRBJ2-3 for the parts outside the CDR3, the full variable domain is GAGVSQSPSNKVTEKGKDVELRCDPISGHTALYWYRQSLGQGLEFLIYFQGNSAPDKSGLPSDRFSAERTGGSVSTLTIQRTQQEDSAVYLCASSRRPRTQYFGPGTRLTVL.

This chain joins TRBV12-5 and TRBJ2-3; maybe TRBD1 (6 bases). From germline, CDR1 is LGHNT and CDR2 FRNRAP. V was pared by 7 bases and J by 5 bases, with 22 bases between. This CDR3 has 16 residues. CDR3 nucleotide sequence: TGTGCTAGTGAGGATGGGGCCAGGGGTCGTATAGATACGCAGTATTTT. This translates into CASEDGARGRIDTQYF. Supplemented by reference TRBV12-5 and TRBJ2-3, the full variable domain reads DARVTQTPRHKVTEMGQEVTMRCQPILGHNTVFWYRQTMMQGLELLAYFRNRAPLDDSGMPKDRFSAEMPDATLATLKIQPSEPRDSAVYFCASEDGARGRIDTQYFGPGTRLTVL.

In this sample, this clone turned up a few times. V usage is TRBV6-1 and J usage is TRBJ2-7; weak D call: TRBD1 (7 bases). Germline CDR1 and CDR2: MNHNS and SASEGT. The CDR3 length is 13 residues. V lost 3 bases and J lost 4, with 10 bases in between. CDR3 bases: TGTGCCAGCAGTGACAGGGGGAGGTACGAGCAGTACTTC. Translating it yields CASSDRGRYEQYF.

V gene TRBV9 combines with J gene TRBJ2-2; 9 bases agree with TRBD2. V lost 0 bases, J lost 7 bases, and 7 bases stayed unmatched. This CDR3 spans 16 amino acids. The V gene's germline CDR1 is SGDLS and CDR2 YYNGEE. Here the CDR3 reads CASSVGISGRIGELFF. The CDR3 nucleotides are TGTGCCAGCAGCGTAGGTATTAGCGGGAGAATCGGGGAGCTGTTTTTT.

The chain recombines TRBV28 with TRBJ2-7; either TRBD1 or TRBD2 may supply D (5 bases each). The germline CDR1 and CDR2 sequences are MDHEN and SYDVKM. The CDR3 totals 15 residues. Between the trimmed V and J ends, which lost 0 bases and 0 bases, there was a span of 9 bases. CDR3 residues: CASSLWAGSSYEQYF. The DNA for the CDR3 is TGTGCCAGCAGTTTATGGGCAGGGAGCTCCTACGAGCAGTACTTC.

The chain joins TRBV11-2 to TRBJ2-2, with D unclear. The germline gives CDR1 SGHAT, CDR2 FQNNGV. The CDR3 has 18 amino acids. V lost 4 bases and J lost 0, with 18 bases in between. Written as DNA, the CDR3 is TGTGCCAGCAGCTCCTTGGGCGGCCCTATCGCGAACACCGGGGAGCTGTTTTTT. It is translated as CASSSLGGPIANTGELFF.